The 15 T cell receptor beta chains given below trace back to one sample, sequenced in a study of CD8 T cells in Susac syndrome. The RNA, 0.5 to 1 ug, was put through reverse transcription using random hexamers. Each CDR3 protein is one row after TCRdb ran MiXCR on the immunoSEQ multiplex PCR reads. The sample includes 80,000 to 95,000 distinct CDR3 sequences, 94% of them seen just once. The sequenced sample consisted of CD8+ T cells from PBMCs. These receptors were collected from a human donor with Susac syndrome.

This clonotype was seen just once. The rearrangement links TRBV5-6 to TRBJ2-1; maybe TRBD1 (6 bases). The germline gives CDR1 SGHDT, CDR2 YYEEEE. V shed 4 bases and J shed 5 bases, with 10 bases lying between them. The CDR3 has 13 amino acids. The CDR3 DNA sequence: TGTGCCAGCAGCCAGGACAGCGACAATGAGCAGTTCTTC. Protein: CASSQDSDNEQFF.

The rearrangement joins TRBV3-1 to TRBJ2-2; 10 positions match TRBD1. Germline V CDR1 and CDR2: LGHDT, YNNKEL (reference sequence). After removal of 4 bases from V and 4 bases from J, the junction contained 3 bases not matched to a gene. CDR3 length equals 15 residues. The CDR3, as DNA: TGTGCCAGCAGCCCTTGGGACAGGGGCACCGGGGAGCTGTTTTTT. This codes for CASSPWDRGTGELFF.

The rearrangement uses TRBV20-1 and TRBJ1-2, with D tentatively TRBD1 (6 bases). Germline lookup yields CDR1 DFQATT and CDR2 SNEGSKA (reference sequence). The CDR3 length is 14 residues. The V gene lost 0 bases and the J gene lost 4 bases, with 12 bases spanning the gap. CDR3 residues: CSARDRTEVYGYTF. Here the CDR3 DNA reads TGCAGTGCTAGAGATCGGACAGAGGTCTATGGCTACACCTTC.

This rearrangement joins TRBV29-1 to TRBJ1-1; no reliable D call. The CDR3 loop spans 10 amino acids. V was shortened by 1 base and J by 7 bases, with 4 bases between the two germline ends. Germline loops: CDR1 SQVTM, CDR2 ANQGSEA. The DNA for the CDR3 is TGCAGCGTTGAAGGGGTTGAAGCTTTCTTT. Amino acid sequence: CSVEGVEAFF.

V and J are TRBV28 and TRBJ2-7; 8 positions agree with TRBD2. The CDR3 loop spans 15 amino acids. With V trimmed by 1 base and J by 6 bases, 8 bases remained unmatched. The germline CDR1 and CDR2 sequences are MDHEN and SYDVKM. The CDR3 loop reads CASSLSGGPGGEQYF. CDR3 DNA sequence: TGTGCCAGCAGTTTATCGGGAGGGCCGGGGGGCGAGCAGTACTTC. Using reference TRBV28 and TRBJ2-7 for the parts outside the CDR3, the full variable domain is DVKVTQSSRYLVKRTGEKVFLECVQDMDHENMFWYRQDPGLGLRLIYFSYDVKMKEKGDIPEGYSVSREKKERFSLILESASTNQTSMYLCASSLSGGPGGEQYFGPGTRLTVT.

The V call is TRBV12-3 or TRBV12-4, the J call TRBJ1-5; unclear D gene. This CDR3 is built from 15 residues. The germline V and J ends were trimmed by 3 bases and 6 bases, with 15 bases remaining between them. CDR3 protein: CASSLPGGVGQPQHF. The CDR3 DNA follows: TGTGCCAGCAGTTTGCCCGGCGGGGTGGGTCAGCCCCAGCATTTT.

The rearrangement joins TRBV19 to TRBJ1-5; D is unresolved. The germline gives CDR1 LNHDA, CDR2 SQIVND (reference sequence). CDR3 length: 13 amino acids. Trimming took 7 bases from V and 6 from J, leaving 13 bases between them. CDR3 residues: CASTTEVSQPQHF. CDR3 nucleotides: TGTGCCAGTACCACAGAAGTGAGTCAGCCCCAGCATTTT.

Only one count was recorded for this clonotype. V usage is TRBV14 and J usage is TRBJ2-2; D gene uncertain. V lost 5 bases to trimming and J lost 1 base, with 8 bases between them. This CDR3 spans 14 amino acids. Germline assignment: CDR1 SGHDN and CDR2 FVKESK. This chain's CDR3 is CASSWTGNTGELFF. CDR3 nucleotides: TGTGCCAGCAGCTGGACGGGGAACACCGGGGAGCTGTTTTTT.

The V and J genes are TRBV3-1 and TRBJ2-7, with 8 bases matching TRBD1. There are 20 residues in the CDR3. J gave up 3 bases and V 0 bases, and 19 bases lay outside the gene matches. CDR1 is LGHDT and CDR2 is YNNKEL in the germline V gene (reference sequence). DNA of the CDR3: TGTGCCAGCAGCCAAGACACCGTGGGGATCCCCGGGACAGGAGTCTACGAGCAGTACTTC. It codes for CASSQDTVGIPGTGVYEQYF.

V is TRBV7-9 and J is TRBJ2-1; D may be TRBD2 (5 bases). Germline CDR1 is SEHNR and CDR2 is FQNEAQ (reference sequence). The CDR3 sequence is 13 residues long. Trimming left V 8 bases short and J 7 bases short, with 15 bases between. CDR3 residues: CASPQRGFNEQFF. CDR3 DNA sequence: TGTGCCAGCCCCCAGAGAGGGTTTAATGAGCAGTTCTTC.

The V gene is TRBV2, the J gene TRBJ1-5; D remains ambiguous. CDR1 is SNHLY and CDR2 is FYNNEI in the germline V gene. Between the trimmed V and J ends, which lost 5 bases and 2 bases, there was a span of 10 bases. This CDR3 spans 14 amino acids. DNA for the CDR3: TGTGCCAGCAGTCCTGGGCGACGCAATCAGCCCCAGCATTTT. It is translated as CASSPGRRNQPQHF.

The rearrangement joins TRBV3-1 to TRBJ2-5; D might be TRBD1 (5 bases). V was trimmed by 1 base and J by 5 bases, leaving 14 bases between them. Germline values: CDR1 LGHDT, CDR2 YNNKEL (reference sequence). This CDR3 contains 15 residues. This CDR3 reads CASSQGWGSAETQYF. The CDR3 DNA sequence: TGTGCCAGCAGCCAAGGATGGGGCTCGGCGGAGACCCAGTACTTC.

CDR3 amino acids: CASSRHNENSGANVLTF. CDR3 nucleotide sequence: TGTGCCAGCAGCCGACACAACGAGAACTCTGGGGCCAACGTCCTGACTTTC. The V call is TRBV12-3 or TRBV12-4, the J call TRBJ2-6, with D unclear. V was clipped by 6 bases and J by 0 bases, with 15 bases between them. This CDR3 has 17 residues.

The chain carries TRBV6-2 or TRBV6-3 and TRBJ2-1; 11 bases align to TRBD2. CDR3 length equals 15 residues. Germline values: CDR1 MNHEY, CDR2 SVGEGT. The ends lost 5 bases at V and 4 bases at J; junction bases unmatched: 4. For the CDR3, the DNA is TGTGCCAGCAGTCCACTAGCGGGAGAGTACAATGAGCAGTTCTTC. Protein: CASSPLAGEYNEQFF.

The chain carries TRBV30 and TRBJ1-5, with D possibly TRBD1 on 5 matching bases. Germline lookup yields CDR1 GTSNPN and CDR2 SVGIG (reference sequence). V lost 5 bases and J 0 bases, leaving 11 bases between the germline ends. CDR3 length equals 14 residues. The CDR3 DNA follows: TGTGCCTGGGGGAGGACACTTAGCAATCAGCCCCAGCATTTT. Amino acids: CAWGRTLSNQPQHF. The full variable domain, completed using reference TRBV30 and TRBJ1-5, is SQTIHQWPATLVQPVGSPLSLECTVEGTSNPNLYWYRQAAGRGLQLLFYSVGIGQISSEVPQNLSASRPQDRQFILSSKKLLLSDSGFYLCAWGRTLSNQPQHFGDGTRLSIL.